The 6 T cell receptor beta chains presented below share a single source sample, sequenced in a study of T cells in localized non-small cell lung cancer. Repertoires were generated with immunoSEQ multiplex PCR, while TCRdb's copy carries only in-frame clones and drops some. The repertoire has roughly 4,700 clones, over 20% of them found once; the top ten carry less than 5.5%. Specimen: lung tumor tissue, collected before any cancer treatment. Receptor source: a female donor older than 55 with stage I lung adenocarcinoma.

The CDR3 region has the DNA TGTGCCAGTACTGCGCGGCGGGGCAATCAGCCCCAGCATTTT. As protein: CASTARRGNQPQHF. The V gene is TRBV19, the J gene TRBJ1-5; unclear D gene. V lost 7 bases, J lost 2 bases, and 12 bases lay in between. The germline V gene has CDR1 LNHDA and CDR2 SQIVND (reference sequence). This CDR3 contains 14 residues.

This sequence joins TRBV9 and TRBJ1-2, with D uncertain. Trimming shortened V by 0 bases and J by 1 base, and 7 bases separated the two germline ends. Germline loops: CDR1 SGDLS, CDR2 YYNGEE. This CDR3 is built from 14 residues. In DNA, the CDR3 is TGTGCCAGCAGCGTAGCAACCCATAACTATGGCTACACCTTC. Translating it yields CASSVATHNYGYTF. The full variable domain, in which reference TRBV9 and TRBJ1-2 provide the parts outside the CDR3, is DSGVTQTPKHLITATGQRVTLRCSPRSGDLSVYWYQQSLDQGLQFLIQYYNGEERAKGNILERFSAQQFPDLHSELNLSSLELGDSALYFCASSVATHNYGYTFGSGTRLTVV.

This clone has a single count. The CDR3 DNA reads TGTGCCAGTAGAGGGACAGGGCGTAGGAATGAGCAGTTCTTC. Its translation: CASRGTGRRNEQFF. The chain recombines TRBV19 with TRBJ2-1; 9 bases match TRBD1. With 6 bases clipped from V and 7 bases from J, the junction kept 7 bases outside the gene matches. Germline V CDR1 and CDR2: LNHDA, SQIVND (reference sequence). CDR3 size: 14 residues.

V is TRBV6-8 and J is TRBJ2-3; 12 bases line up with TRBD2. CDR3 length equals 19 residues. Germline CDR1 reads MNHGY; CDR2 reads SAAAGT. V dropped 7 bases and J dropped 6; count of bases not matched to a gene: 20. CDR3 nucleotide sequence: TGTGCCAGCACATCTCTACAACCGCGACTAGCGGGAGTGCGGGATACGCAGTATTTT. It translates to CASTSLQPRLAGVRDTQYF.

By its share, this clone is medium-sized. The genes are TRBV11-3 and TRBJ2-1; D remains ambiguous. The CDR3 runs to 16 residues. Between the trimmed V and J ends, which lost 2 bases and 0 bases, there was a span of 11 bases. CDR1 and CDR2 from the germline V gene are SGHNT and YENEEA. The chain's CDR3 is CASSLSHPVSYNEQFF. The DNA for the CDR3 is TGTGCCAGCAGCTTATCGCACCCCGTCTCCTACAATGAGCAGTTCTTC.

This rearrangement joins TRBV6-8 to TRBJ1-5, with 7 bases lining up with TRBD1. V gave up 6 bases and J gave up 4 bases; unmatched junction bases: 12. This CDR3 region has 16 residues. The germline CDR1 and CDR2 sequences are MNHGY and SAAAGT. The CDR3: CASRETTGAYNQPQHF. CDR3 bases: TGTGCCAGCAGGGAAACTACAGGGGCCTATAATCAGCCCCAGCATTTT.